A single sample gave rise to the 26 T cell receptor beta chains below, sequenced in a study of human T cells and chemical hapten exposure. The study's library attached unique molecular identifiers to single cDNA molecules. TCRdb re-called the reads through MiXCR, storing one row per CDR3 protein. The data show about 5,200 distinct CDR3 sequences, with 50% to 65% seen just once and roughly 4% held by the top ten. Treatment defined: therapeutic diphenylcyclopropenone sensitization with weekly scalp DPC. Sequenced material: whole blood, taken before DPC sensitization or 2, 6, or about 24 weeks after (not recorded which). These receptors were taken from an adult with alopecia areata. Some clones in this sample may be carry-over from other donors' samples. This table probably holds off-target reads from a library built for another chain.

DNA for the CDR3: TGTGCCAGTAGTATAGCTCACGGGTCCTACGAGCAGTACTTC. As protein: CASSIAHGSYEQYF. The chain uses TRBV19 and TRBJ2-7; D is uncertain. Trimming cost V 1 base and J 1 base, with 8 bases left between them. The CDR3 runs to 14 residues. Per the germline V gene, CDR1 is LNHDA and CDR2 is SQIVND (reference sequence).

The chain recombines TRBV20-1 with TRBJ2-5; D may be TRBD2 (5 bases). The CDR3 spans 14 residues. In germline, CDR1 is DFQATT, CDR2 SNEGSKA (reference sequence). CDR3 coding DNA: TGCAGCAAACTCTCCCGGGGAGTCGGAGAGACCCAGTACTTC. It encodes CSKLSRGVGETQYF.

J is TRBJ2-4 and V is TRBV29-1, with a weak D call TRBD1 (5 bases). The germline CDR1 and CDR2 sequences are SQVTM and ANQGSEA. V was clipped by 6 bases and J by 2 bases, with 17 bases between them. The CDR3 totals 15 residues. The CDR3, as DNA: TGCAGCGTGGTCACAGGAATTACTTCCAAAAACATTCAGTACTTC. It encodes CSVVTGITSKNIQYF. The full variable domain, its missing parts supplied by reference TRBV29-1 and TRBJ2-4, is SAVISQKPSRDICQRGTSLTIQCQVDSQVTMMFWYRQQPGQSLTLIATANQGSEATYESGFVIDKFPISRPNLTFSTLTVSNMSPEDSSIYLCSVVTGITSKNIQYFGAGTRLSVL.

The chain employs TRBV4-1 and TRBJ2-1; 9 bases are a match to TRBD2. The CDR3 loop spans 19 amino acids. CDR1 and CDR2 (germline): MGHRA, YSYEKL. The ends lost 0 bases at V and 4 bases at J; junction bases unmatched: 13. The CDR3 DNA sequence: TGCGCCAGCAGCCAAGATCCGGCGGGAGGGCAGAGTGGATACAATGAGCAGTTCTTC. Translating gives CASSQDPAGGQSGYNEQFF.

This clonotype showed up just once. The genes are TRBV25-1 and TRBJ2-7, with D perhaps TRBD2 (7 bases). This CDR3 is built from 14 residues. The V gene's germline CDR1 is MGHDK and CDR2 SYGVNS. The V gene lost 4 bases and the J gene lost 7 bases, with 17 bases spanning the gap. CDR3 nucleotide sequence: TGTGCCAGCAGTGCATCCTCGGGGGGCGGGGAGCAGTACTTC. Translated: CASSASSGGGEQYF.

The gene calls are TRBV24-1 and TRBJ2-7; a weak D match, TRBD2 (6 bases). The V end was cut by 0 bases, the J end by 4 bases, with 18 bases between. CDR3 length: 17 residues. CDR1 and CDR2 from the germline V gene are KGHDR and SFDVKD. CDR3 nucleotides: TGTGCCACCAGTGATTTGCGACGGGAGCTTGTAGGATACGAGCAGTACTTC. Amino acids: CATSDLRRELVGYEQYF.

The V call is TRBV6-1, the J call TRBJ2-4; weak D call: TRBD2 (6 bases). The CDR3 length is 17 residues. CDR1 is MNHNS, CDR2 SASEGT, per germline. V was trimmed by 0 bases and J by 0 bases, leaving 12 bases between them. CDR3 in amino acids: CASSEAATGVAKNIQYF. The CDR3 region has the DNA TGTGCCAGCAGTGAAGCCGCGACGGGGGTAGCCAAAAACATTCAGTACTTC.

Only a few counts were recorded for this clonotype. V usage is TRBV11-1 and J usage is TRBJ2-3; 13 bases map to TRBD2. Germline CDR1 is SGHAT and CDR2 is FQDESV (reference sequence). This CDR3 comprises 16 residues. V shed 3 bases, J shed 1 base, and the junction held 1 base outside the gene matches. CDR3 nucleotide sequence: TGTGCCAGCAGCTTTGGACTAGCGGGAGGCACAGATACGCAGTATTTT. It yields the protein CASSFGLAGGTDTQYF.

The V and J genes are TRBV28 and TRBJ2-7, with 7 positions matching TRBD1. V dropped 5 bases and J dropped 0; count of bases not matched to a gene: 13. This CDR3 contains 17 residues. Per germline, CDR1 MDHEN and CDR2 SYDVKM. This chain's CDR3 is CASSLPGQGVSSYEQYF. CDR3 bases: TGTGCCAGCAGTCTCCCCGGGCAGGGGGTTAGCTCCTACGAGCAGTACTTC.

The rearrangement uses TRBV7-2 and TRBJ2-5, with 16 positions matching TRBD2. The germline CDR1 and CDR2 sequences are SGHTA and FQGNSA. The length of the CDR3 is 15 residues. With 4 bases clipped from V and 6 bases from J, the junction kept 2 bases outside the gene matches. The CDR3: CASSSGLAGGKTQYF. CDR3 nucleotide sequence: TGTGCCAGCAGCTCGGGACTAGCGGGAGGGAAGACCCAGTACTTC.

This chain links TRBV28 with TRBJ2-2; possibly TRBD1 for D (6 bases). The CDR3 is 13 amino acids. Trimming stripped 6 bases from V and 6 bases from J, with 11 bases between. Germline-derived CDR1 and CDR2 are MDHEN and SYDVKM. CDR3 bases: TGTGCCAGCAGCCCCTGGGGGCCCGGGGAGCTGTTTTTT. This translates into CASSPWGPGELFF.

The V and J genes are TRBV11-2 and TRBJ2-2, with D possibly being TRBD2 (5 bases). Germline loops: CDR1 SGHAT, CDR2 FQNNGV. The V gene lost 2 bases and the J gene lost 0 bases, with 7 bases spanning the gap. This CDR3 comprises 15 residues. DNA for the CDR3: TGTGCCAGCAGCTTATTAGCGTCGAACACCGGGGAGCTGTTTTTT. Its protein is CASSLLASNTGELFF. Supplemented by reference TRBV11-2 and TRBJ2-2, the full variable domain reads EAGVAQSPRYKIIEKRQSVAFWCNPISGHATLYWYQQILGQGPKLLIQFQNNGVVDDSQLPKDRFSAERLKGVDSTLKIQPAKLEDSAVYLCASSLLASNTGELFFGEGSRLTVL.

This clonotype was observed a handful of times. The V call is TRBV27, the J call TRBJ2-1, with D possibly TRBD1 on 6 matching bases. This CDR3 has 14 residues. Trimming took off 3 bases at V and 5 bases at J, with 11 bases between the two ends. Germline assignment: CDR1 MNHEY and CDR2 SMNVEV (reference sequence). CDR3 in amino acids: CASSFNRVDNEQFF. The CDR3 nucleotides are TGTGCCAGCAGTTTTAACAGGGTGGACAATGAGCAGTTCTTC.

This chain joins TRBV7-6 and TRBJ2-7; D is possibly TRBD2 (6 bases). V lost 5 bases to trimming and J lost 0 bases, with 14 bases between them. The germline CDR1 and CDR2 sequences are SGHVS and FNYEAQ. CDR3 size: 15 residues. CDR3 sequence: CASSPRAGSSYEQYF. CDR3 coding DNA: TGTGCCAGCAGCCCCAGGGCGGGGAGCTCCTACGAGCAGTACTTC.

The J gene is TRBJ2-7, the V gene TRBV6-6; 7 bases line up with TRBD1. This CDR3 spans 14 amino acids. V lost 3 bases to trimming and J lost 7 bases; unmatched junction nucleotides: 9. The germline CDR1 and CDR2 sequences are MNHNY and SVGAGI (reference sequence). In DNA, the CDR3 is TGTGCCAGCAGTTATCCTACAGGGGTTAGTGAGCAGTACTTC. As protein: CASSYPTGVSEQYF.

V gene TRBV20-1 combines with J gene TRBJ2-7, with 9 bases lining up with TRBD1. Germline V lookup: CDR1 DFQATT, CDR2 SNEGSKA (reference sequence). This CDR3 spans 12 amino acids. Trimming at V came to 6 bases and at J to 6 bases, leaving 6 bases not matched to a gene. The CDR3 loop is CSAAKTGGEQYF. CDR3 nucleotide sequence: TGCAGTGCGGCTAAGACAGGGGGCGAGCAGTACTTC.

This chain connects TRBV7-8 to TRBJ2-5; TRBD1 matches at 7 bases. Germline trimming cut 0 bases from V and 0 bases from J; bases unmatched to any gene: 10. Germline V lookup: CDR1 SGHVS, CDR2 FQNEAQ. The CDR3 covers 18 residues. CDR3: CASSLASPGGSYQETQYF. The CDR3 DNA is TGTGCCAGCAGCTTAGCTTCCCCAGGGGGTTCGTACCAAGAGACCCAGTACTTC.

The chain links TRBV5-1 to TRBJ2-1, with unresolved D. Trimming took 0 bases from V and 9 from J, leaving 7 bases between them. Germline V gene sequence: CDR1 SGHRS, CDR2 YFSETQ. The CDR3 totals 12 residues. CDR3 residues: CASSLAISEQFF. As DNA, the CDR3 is TGCGCCAGCAGCTTGGCCATCAGTGAGCAGTTCTTC.

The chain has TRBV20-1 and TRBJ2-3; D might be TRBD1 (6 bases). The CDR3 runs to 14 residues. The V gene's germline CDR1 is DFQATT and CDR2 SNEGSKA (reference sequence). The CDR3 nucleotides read TGCAGGGGTATCTCAGGGGCCGCAACAGATACGCAGTATTTT. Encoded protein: CRGISGAATDTQYF.

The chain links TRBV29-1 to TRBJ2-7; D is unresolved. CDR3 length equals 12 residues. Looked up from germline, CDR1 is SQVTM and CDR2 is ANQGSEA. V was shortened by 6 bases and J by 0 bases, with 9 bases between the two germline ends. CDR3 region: CSVRWTSYEQYF. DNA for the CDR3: TGCAGCGTCCGTTGGACCTCCTACGAGCAGTACTTC.

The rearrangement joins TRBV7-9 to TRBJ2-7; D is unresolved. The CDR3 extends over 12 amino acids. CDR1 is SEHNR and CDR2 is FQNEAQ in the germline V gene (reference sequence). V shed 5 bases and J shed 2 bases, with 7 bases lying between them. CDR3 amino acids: CASSPRPYEQYF. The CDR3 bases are TGTGCCAGCAGCCCCCGGCCCTACGAGCAGTACTTC.

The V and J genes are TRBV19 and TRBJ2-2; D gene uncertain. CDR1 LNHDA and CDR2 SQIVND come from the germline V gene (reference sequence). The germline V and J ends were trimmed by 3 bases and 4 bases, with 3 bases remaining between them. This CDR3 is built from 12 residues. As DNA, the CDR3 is TGTGCCAGTAGTATTGGCACCGGGGAGCTGTTTTTT. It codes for CASSIGTGELFF.

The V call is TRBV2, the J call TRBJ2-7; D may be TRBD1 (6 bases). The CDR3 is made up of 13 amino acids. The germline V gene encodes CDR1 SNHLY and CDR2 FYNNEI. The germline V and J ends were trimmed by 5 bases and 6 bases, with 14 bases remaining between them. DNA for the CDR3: TGTGCCAGCAGTACTGACAGGTTTTCCGAGCAGTACTTC. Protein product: CASSTDRFSEQYF.

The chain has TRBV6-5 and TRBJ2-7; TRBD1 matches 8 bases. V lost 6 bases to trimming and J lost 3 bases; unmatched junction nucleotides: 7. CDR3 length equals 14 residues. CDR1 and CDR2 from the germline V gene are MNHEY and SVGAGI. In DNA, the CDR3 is TGTGCCAGCAGCCCAGGGACAGGTATCTACGAGCAGTACTTC. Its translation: CASSPGTGIYEQYF.

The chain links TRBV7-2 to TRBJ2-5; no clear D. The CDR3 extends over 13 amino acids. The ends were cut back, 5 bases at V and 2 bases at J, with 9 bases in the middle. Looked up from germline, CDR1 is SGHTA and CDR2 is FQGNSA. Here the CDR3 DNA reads TGTGCCAGCAGCCGTCCAGTGCAAGAGACCCAGTACTTC. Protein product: CASSRPVQETQYF.

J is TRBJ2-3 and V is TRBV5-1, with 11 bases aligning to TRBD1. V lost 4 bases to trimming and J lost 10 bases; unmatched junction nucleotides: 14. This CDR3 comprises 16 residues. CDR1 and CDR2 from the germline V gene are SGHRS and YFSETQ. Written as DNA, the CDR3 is TGCGCCAGCAGCCCCGGACAGGGGGCTGCTACTGGATCGCAGTATTTT. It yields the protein CASSPGQGAATGSQYF.